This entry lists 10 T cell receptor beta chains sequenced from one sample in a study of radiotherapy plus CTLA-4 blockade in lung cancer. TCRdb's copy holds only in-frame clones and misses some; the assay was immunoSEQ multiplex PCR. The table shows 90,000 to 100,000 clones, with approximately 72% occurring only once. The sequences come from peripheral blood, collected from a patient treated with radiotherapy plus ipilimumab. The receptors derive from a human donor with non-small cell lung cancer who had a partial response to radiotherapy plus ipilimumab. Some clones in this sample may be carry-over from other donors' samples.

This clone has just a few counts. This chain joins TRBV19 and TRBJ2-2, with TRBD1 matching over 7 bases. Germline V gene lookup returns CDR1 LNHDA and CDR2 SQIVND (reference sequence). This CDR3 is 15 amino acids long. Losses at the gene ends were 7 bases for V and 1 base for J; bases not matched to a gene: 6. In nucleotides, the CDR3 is TGTGCCAGTAAAAACAGGGGTGTGAACACCGGGGAGCTGTTTTTT. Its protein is CASKNRGVNTGELFF.

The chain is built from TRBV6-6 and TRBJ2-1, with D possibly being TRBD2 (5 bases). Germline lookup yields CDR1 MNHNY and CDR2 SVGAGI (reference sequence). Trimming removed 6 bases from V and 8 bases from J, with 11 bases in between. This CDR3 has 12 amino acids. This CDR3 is CASRASSHEQFF. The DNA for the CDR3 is TGTGCCAGCAGGGCTAGCAGCCATGAGCAGTTCTTC.

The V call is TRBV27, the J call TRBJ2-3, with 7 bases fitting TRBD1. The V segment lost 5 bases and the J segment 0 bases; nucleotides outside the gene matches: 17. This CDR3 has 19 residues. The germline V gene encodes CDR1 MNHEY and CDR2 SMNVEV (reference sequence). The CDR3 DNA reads TGTGCCAGCAGTCGCGCAAGAGCCACCGGGACAGCGAGCACAGATACGCAGTATTTT. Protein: CASSRARATGTASTDTQYF.

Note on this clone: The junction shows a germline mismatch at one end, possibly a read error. The CDR3 DNA follows: TGTGCCAGCAGCTTAGAAGCTGCCGGTTTAGTTTGTTTC. Translating it yields CASSLEAAGLVCF. The chain combines TRBV11-2 with TRBJ2-4; D is unclear. The CDR3 runs to 13 residues. CDR1 is SGHAT, CDR2 FQNNGV, per germline.

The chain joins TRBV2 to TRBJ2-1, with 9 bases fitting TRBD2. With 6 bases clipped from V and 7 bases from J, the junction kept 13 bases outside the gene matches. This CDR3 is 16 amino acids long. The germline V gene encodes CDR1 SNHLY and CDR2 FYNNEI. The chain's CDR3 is CASSRGIAGVMNEQFF. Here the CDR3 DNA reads TGTGCCAGCAGCCGGGGGATAGCGGGAGTGATGAATGAGCAGTTCTTC.

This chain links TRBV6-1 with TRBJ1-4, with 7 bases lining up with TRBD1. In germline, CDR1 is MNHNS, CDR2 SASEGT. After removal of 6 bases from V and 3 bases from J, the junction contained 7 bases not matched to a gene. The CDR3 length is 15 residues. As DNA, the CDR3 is TGTGCCAGCAGCCTGACAGGGAATTCTAATGAAAAACTGTTTTTT. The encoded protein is CASSLTGNSNEKLFF.

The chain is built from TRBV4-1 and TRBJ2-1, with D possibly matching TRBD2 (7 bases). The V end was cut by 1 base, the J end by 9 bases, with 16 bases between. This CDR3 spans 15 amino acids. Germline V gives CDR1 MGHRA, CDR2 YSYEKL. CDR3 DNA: TGCGCCAGCAGCCAAGCTCTGGGGGGGCCCAGTGAGCAGTTCTTC. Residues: CASSQALGGPSEQFF.

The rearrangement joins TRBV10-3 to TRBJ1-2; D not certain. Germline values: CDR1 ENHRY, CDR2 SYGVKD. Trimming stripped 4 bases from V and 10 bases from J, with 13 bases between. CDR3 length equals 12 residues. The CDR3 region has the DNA TGTGCCATCAGTGTGGGCCCTACCGCCTACACCTTC. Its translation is CAISVGPTAYTF.

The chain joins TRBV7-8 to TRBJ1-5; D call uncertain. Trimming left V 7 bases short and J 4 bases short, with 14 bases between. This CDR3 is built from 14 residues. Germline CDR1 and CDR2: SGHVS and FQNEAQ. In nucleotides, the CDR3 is TGTGCCAGCACCCTGGGCCCTGGAAATCAGCCCCAGCATTTT. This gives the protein CASTLGPGNQPQHF.

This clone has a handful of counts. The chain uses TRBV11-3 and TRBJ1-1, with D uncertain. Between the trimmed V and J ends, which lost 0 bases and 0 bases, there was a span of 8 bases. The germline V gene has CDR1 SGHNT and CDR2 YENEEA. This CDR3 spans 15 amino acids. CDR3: CASSLDGRVNTEAFF. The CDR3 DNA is TGTGCCAGCAGCTTAGATGGGCGCGTGAACACTGAAGCTTTCTTT.